This T cell receptor beta chain was found in a study of beta chain features in type 1 diabetes. Every bit of the isolated RNA underwent reverse transcription, so sequencing read expressed TCRB transcripts. Sequenced by immunoSEQ multiplex PCR; TCRdb stores in-frame clones only, minus some. The data hold some 500,000 clones, with 10% to 12% observed a single time. V lost 2 bases and J 8 bases, leaving 4 bases between the germline ends. This CDR3 region has 10 residues. Germline CDR1 SQVTM, CDR2 ANQGSEA. Donors underwent one heparinised blood draw, around 100 mL on average. A CD45RO/CCR7/CD25/CD127/CD95/CD27 panel sorted naive, central memory, regulatory and stem cell-like memory CD4+ cells. Study outcomes and limitations: Within the patient group, naive, central memory and Treg TCRB repertoires appeared more similar to each other than within healthy donors.

This clone has just a few counts. Its target is unknown. Other DNA variants within this sample encode the same CDR3. The chain uses TRBV29-1 and TRBJ2-1, with D uncertain. Input material: naive CD4+ T cells from blood. This receptor was obtained from a woman aged 18-30 years in good health. The CDR3, as DNA: TGCAGCGTTGAATTTTATGAGCAGTTCTTC. Translation gives CSVEFYEQFF.